Each of the 30 T cell receptor beta chains below was sequenced from the same sample in a study of PD-1 blockade in classical Hodgkin lymphoma. Using immunoSEQ multiplex PCR, the repertoire was profiled, and TCRdb retains in-frame clones only, with some absent. This sample has 40,000 to 45,000 clones, with around 76% found just once. Each and every patient relapsed after autologous stem cell transplantation, and patients got differing brentuximab vedotin exposure. Sample: peripheral blood mononuclear cells (PBMCs), taken before the second cycle of nivolumab. All receptors come from a human donor with classical Hodgkin lymphoma.

The J gene is TRBJ1-1, the V gene TRBV4-3; D is unresolved. The CDR3 extends over 17 amino acids. Trimming removed 1 base at V and 1 base at J, with 16 bases between. The germline gives CDR1 LGHNA, CDR2 YSLEER. This CDR3 is CASSQGLQAVANTEAFF. The DNA of the CDR3 is TGCGCCAGCAGCCAAGGGCTGCAGGCCGTGGCGAACACTGAAGCTTTCTTT.

This chain uses TRBV7-9 with TRBJ2-2; the D gene is possibly TRBD2 (7 bases). Germline values: CDR1 SEHNR, CDR2 FQNEAQ (reference sequence). The CDR3 has 15 amino acids. Trimming pared 2 bases from V and 7 bases from J, leaving 14 bases between. The CDR3 DNA sequence: TGTGCCAGCAGCTTAACGGGGGGCCGCAGCGGGGAGCTGTTTTTT. Translating gives CASSLTGGRSGELFF.

This clone was observed at least ten times. The J gene is TRBJ2-7, the V gene TRBV6-6, with D uncertain. V lost 5 bases, J lost 7 bases, and 12 bases lay in between. CDR1 MNHNY and CDR2 SVGAGI come from the germline V gene (reference sequence). The CDR3 is 12 amino acids. The CDR3 region has the DNA TGTGCCAGCAGTCTCGACAAAAGGGAGCAGTACTTC. Translation: CASSLDKREQYF.

The chain couples TRBV7-3 to TRBJ2-3, with TRBD1 as a possible D gene (5 bases). The germline V and J ends were trimmed by 10 bases and 4 bases, with 15 bases remaining between them. The CDR3 totals 13 residues. Per germline, CDR1 SGHTA and CDR2 FQGTGA. CDR3 sequence: CAMGKGAADTQYF. The CDR3, as DNA: TGTGCCATGGGTAAAGGGGCCGCAGATACGCAGTATTTT.

The genes are TRBV27 and TRBJ2-7; 12 positions match TRBD1. The V gene's germline CDR1 is MNHEY and CDR2 SMNVEV (reference sequence). V shed 5 bases, J shed 4 bases, and the junction held 6 bases outside the gene matches. The CDR3 is 15 amino acids. The CDR3 sequence: CASSQGTGGRYEQYF. The DNA of the CDR3 is TGTGCCAGCAGTCAGGGGACAGGGGGCAGGTACGAGCAGTACTTC.

The gene calls are TRBV19 and TRBJ1-5; D ambiguous. This CDR3 is built from 14 residues. Per germline, CDR1 LNHDA and CDR2 SQIVND (reference sequence). Trimming left V 5 bases short and J 3 bases short, with 11 bases between. The CDR3 sequence is CASSLPTYNQPQHF. The CDR3 nucleotides are TGTGCCAGTAGTCTTCCGACATACAATCAGCCCCAGCATTTT.

In nucleotides, the CDR3 is TGTGCCTGGAGCGACGACCGGGAGTGGGAGTTCTTC. This translates into CAWSDDREWEFF. The chain recombines TRBV30 with TRBJ2-1; D might be TRBD2 (6 bases). The CDR3 sequence is 12 residues long. V was shortened by 3 bases and J by 14 bases, with 17 bases between the two germline ends. Germline CDR1 and CDR2: GTSNPN and SVGIG (reference sequence).

This clone was counted a single time. In nucleotides, the CDR3 is TGTGCCAGCAGCAAGGGACAGGCTCGGCCAGATACGCAGTATTTT. Protein: CASSKGQARPDTQYF. The chain employs TRBV21-1 and TRBJ2-3; the listed D gene, TRBD1, was not tested against the DNA. TRBV21-1 is classified as a pseudogene. This CDR3 has 15 residues.

This chain links TRBV4-3 with TRBJ2-2; the match to TRBD1 covers 8 bases. From germline, CDR1 is LGHNA and CDR2 YSLEER. The CDR3 length is 17 residues. With 0 bases clipped from V and 1 base from J, the junction kept 4 bases outside the gene matches. The CDR3 DNA reads TGCGCCAGCAGCCAAGATCGAGGGACAGGGAACACCGGGGAGCTGTTTTTT. Protein product: CASSQDRGTGNTGELFF.

The genes are TRBV19 and TRBJ1-1, with D hard to call. V shed 3 bases and J shed 10 bases, with 12 bases lying between them. The CDR3 extends over 12 amino acids. Per the germline V gene, CDR1 is LNHDA and CDR2 is SQIVND (reference sequence). The DNA for the CDR3 is TGTGCCAGTAGTATTATCGAGTCAGCAGCTTTCTTT. This gives the protein CASSIIESAAFF. The full variable domain, with the rest looked up from reference TRBV19 and TRBJ1-1, is DGGITQSPKYLFRKEGQNVTLSCEQNLNHDAMYWYRQDPGQGLRLIYYSQIVNDFQKGDIAEGYSVSREKKESFPLTVTSAQKNPTAFYLCASSIIESAAFFGQGTRLTVV.

The V and J genes are TRBV6-5 and TRBJ1-4; 7 bases line up with TRBD1. The V gene's germline CDR1 is MNHEY and CDR2 SVGAGI. V gave up 8 bases and J gave up 6 bases; unmatched junction bases: 9. The CDR3 consists of 14 residues. CDR3 protein: CASGPGQRYEKLFF. The CDR3 DNA reads as TGTGCCAGCGGGCCGGGACAGAGATATGAAAAACTGTTTTTT.

DNA for the CDR3: TGTGCCAGCAGTCTGCCAGAGCCAACCCCTAACTATGGCTACACCTTC. This codes for CASSLPEPTPNYGYTF. The genes are TRBV28 and TRBJ1-2; D ambiguous. V was shortened by 5 bases and J by 0 bases, with 16 bases between the two germline ends. In germline, CDR1 is MDHEN, CDR2 SYDVKM. The CDR3 is made up of 16 amino acids.

V usage is TRBV10-3 and J usage is TRBJ2-6; D gene unclear. There are 13 residues in the CDR3. Trimming shortened V by 8 bases and J by 2 bases, and 7 bases separated the two germline ends. Germline CDR1 ENHRY, CDR2 SYGVKD. The DNA for the CDR3 is TGTGCCATCGGCCAACCTGGGGCCAACGTCCTGACTTTC. Translated, it gives CAIGQPGANVLTF.

The rearrangement links TRBV28 to TRBJ1-2; D remains unclear. V lost 3 bases and J 2 bases, leaving 13 bases between the germline ends. CDR3 length equals 15 residues. The germline V gene has CDR1 MDHEN and CDR2 SYDVKM. The CDR3 sequence: CASSLRQALNYGYTF. CDR3 coding DNA: TGTGCCAGCAGTTTGCGGCAGGCCCTAAACTATGGCTACACCTTC.

This clone was counted at least ten times. V and J are TRBV5-1 and TRBJ2-2; 10 bases line up with TRBD2. CDR3 length: 16 amino acids. J lost 7 bases, V lost 1 base, and 7 bases had no gene match. The germline V gene encodes CDR1 SGHRS and CDR2 YFSETQ. The chain's CDR3 is CASSLSLAGVVGELFF. The CDR3 DNA reads as TGCGCCAGCAGCTTGTCCCTAGCGGGAGTTGTCGGGGAGCTGTTTTTT.

The chain joins TRBV19 to TRBJ2-3, with TRBD2 matching 8 bases. The CDR3 runs 15 residues. V lost 5 bases to trimming and J lost 2 bases; unmatched junction nucleotides: 6. Germline CDR1 and CDR2: LNHDA and SQIVND (reference sequence). CDR3 sequence reads: CASSLAGRSTDTQYF. In DNA, the CDR3 is TGTGCCAGTAGTCTAGCGGGCCGATCCACAGATACGCAGTATTTT.

This chain connects TRBV7-8 to TRBJ2-7; 10 positions agree with TRBD2. The trim removed 5 bases at V and 2 bases at J, leaving 9 bases unmatched. This CDR3 contains 16 residues. CDR1 is SGHVS, CDR2 FQNEAQ, per germline. The CDR3 DNA reads TGTGCCAGCAGCCTCTACAGCGGGGGGGGCCCCTACGAGCAGTACTTC. Its protein product is CASSLYSGGGPYEQYF.

This chain uses TRBV10-3 with TRBJ2-7; the D call may be TRBD1 or TRBD2 (5 bases each). Trimming took off 8 bases at V and 2 bases at J, with 16 bases between the two ends. Looked up from germline, CDR1 is ENHRY and CDR2 is SYGVKD. The CDR3 has 14 amino acids. CDR3 loop: CAIRRTTPTYEQYF. The CDR3 bases are TGTGCCATCCGGAGGACAACTCCGACCTACGAGCAGTACTTC.

The chain has TRBV5-8 and TRBJ2-7; unclear D gene. CDR3 length equals 10 residues. V lost 7 bases and J lost 7, with 9 bases in between. The germline V gene has CDR1 SGHTS and CDR2 YDEGEE. The CDR3 DNA sequence: TGTGCCAGCCCTCTGGGGGAGCAGTACTTC. Amino acids: CASPLGEQYF.

The chain couples TRBV23-1 to TRBJ1-5; weak D call: TRBD1 (5 bases). TRBV23-1 is marked as an open reading frame, function uncertain. The CDR3 is made up of 18 amino acids. The V gene lost 4 bases and the J gene lost 2 bases, with 21 bases spanning the gap. In DNA, the CDR3 is TGCGCCAGCAGTCCCCGGCAGAGAGAAAGGGGAGGCAATCAGCCCCAGCATTTT. Protein: CASSPRQRERGGNQPQHF.

The sample holds one count of this clone. The rearrangement uses TRBV30 and TRBJ1-2; no clear D gene. This CDR3 has 13 residues. The V gene lost 2 bases and the J gene lost 2 bases, with 9 bases spanning the gap. CDR1 GTSNPN and CDR2 SVGIG come from the germline V gene (reference sequence). This CDR3 reads CAWSSGGNYGYTF. In nucleotides, the CDR3 is TGTGCCTGGAGTTCCGGCGGCAACTATGGCTACACCTTC.

The chain couples TRBV27 to TRBJ2-2, with D possibly TRBD1 on 6 matching bases. CDR1 is MNHEY and CDR2 is SMNVEV in the germline V gene (reference sequence). The CDR3 runs to 16 residues. The V and J ends lost 5 bases and 1 base respectively, with 14 bases between them. The CDR3: CASSTQGPGNTGELFF. CDR3 coding DNA: TGTGCCAGCAGTACACAGGGTCCCGGGAACACCGGGGAGCTGTTTTTT.

This clone was picked up a small number of times. The CDR3 protein is CSVEDWAQALTDTQYF. CDR3 DNA: TGCAGCGTTGAAGATTGGGCTCAGGCCCTCACAGATACGCAGTATTTT. The chain employs TRBV29-1 and TRBJ2-3; D is unresolved. Germline CDR1 SQVTM, CDR2 ANQGSEA. Trimming shortened V by 0 bases and J by 2 bases, and 15 bases separated the two germline ends. There are 16 residues in the CDR3.

J is TRBJ2-7 and V is TRBV10-3; the D is unclear. The CDR3 runs 12 residues. Trimming took 8 bases from V and 1 from J, leaving 9 bases between them. Germline V gene lookup returns CDR1 ENHRY and CDR2 SYGVKD. CDR3 sequence: CAIGLGSYEQYF. As DNA, the CDR3 is TGTGCCATCGGTCTCGGATCCTACGAGCAGTACTTC.

The J gene is TRBJ1-2, the V gene TRBV11-2; possible D gene TRBD1, 5 bases. The CDR3 covers 18 residues. Trimming pared 4 bases from V and 2 bases from J, leaving 23 bases between. The germline CDR1 and CDR2 sequences are SGHAT and FQNNGV. The chain's CDR3 is CASSSFPDGGLINYGYTF. The CDR3 DNA is TGTGCCAGCAGCTCTTTTCCGGACGGGGGACTAATAAACTATGGCTACACCTTC.

The table lists this clone with a count of one. The chain carries TRBV5-1 and TRBJ2-3, with 9 positions matching TRBD2. The CDR3 is 17 amino acids. Germline trimming cut 4 bases from V and 3 bases from J; bases unmatched to any gene: 12. CDR1 and CDR2 (germline): SGHRS, YFSETQ. The CDR3 loop is CASSPGAGGPGTDTQYF. The CDR3 nucleotides are TGCGCCAGCAGCCCGGGTGCGGGGGGGCCAGGGACAGATACGCAGTATTTT. The whole variable domain, filled in from reference TRBV5-1 and TRBJ2-3, reads KAGVTQTPRYLIKTRGQQVTLSCSPISGHRSVSWYQQTPGQGLQFLFEYFSETQRNKGNFPGRFSGRQFSNSRSEMNVSTLELGDSALYLCASSPGAGGPGTDTQYFGPGTRLTVL.

V is TRBV6-5 and J is TRBJ1-3, with TRBD1 as a possible D gene (6 bases). Germline loops: CDR1 MNHEY, CDR2 SVGAGI. CDR3 length: 14 residues. V lost 5 bases and J lost 3, with 11 bases in between. The CDR3 DNA reads TGTGCCAGCAGTAAGACAGGCTTTGGAAACACCATATATTTT. Protein: CASSKTGFGNTIYF.

V is TRBV27 and J is TRBJ2-5; 10 positions match TRBD1. J was trimmed by 4 bases and V by 5 bases; bases with no gene match: 4. This CDR3 comprises 14 residues. From germline, CDR1 is MNHEY and CDR2 SMNVEV (reference sequence). The CDR3 reads CASSRGTGAETQYF. The CDR3 DNA reads as TGTGCCAGCAGTAGGGGGACAGGGGCAGAGACCCAGTACTTC.

A remark on this clone: A much larger clone lies one base from this, so it may be a read error. This sample also contains other DNA sequences that code for the same CDR3. The chain couples TRBV15 to TRBJ1-2; D is possibly TRBD1 (5 bases). The germline V gene has CDR1 LNHNV and CDR2 YYDKDF (reference sequence). V was clipped by 9 bases and J by 0 bases, with 17 bases between them. CDR3 length equals 15 residues. CDR3 nucleotide sequence: TGTGCCACTGGATACGGAGGGGCTTCTAACTATGGCTACACCTTC. Protein: CATGYGGASNYGYTF.

This clone was detected a few times. The chain carries TRBV4-3 and TRBJ2-5; D not resolved. CDR1 and CDR2 (germline): LGHNA, YSLEER. There are 11 residues in the CDR3. Deletions cut 4 bases from V and 3 bases from J, with 3 bases between. CDR3 sequence reads: CASSLKETQYF. CDR3 sequence (DNA): TGCGCCAGCAGCCTGAAAGAGACCCAGTACTTC.